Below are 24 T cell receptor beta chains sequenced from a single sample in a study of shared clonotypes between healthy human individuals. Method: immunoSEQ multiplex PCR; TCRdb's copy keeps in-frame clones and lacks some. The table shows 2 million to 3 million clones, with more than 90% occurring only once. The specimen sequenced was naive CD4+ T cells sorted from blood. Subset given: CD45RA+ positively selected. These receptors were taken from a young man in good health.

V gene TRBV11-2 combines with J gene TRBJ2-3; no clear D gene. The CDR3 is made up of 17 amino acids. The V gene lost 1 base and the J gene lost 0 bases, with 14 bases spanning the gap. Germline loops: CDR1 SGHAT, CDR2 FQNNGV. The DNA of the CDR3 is TGTGCCAGCAGCTTAGTATCGAACGGCCTTAGCACAGATACGCAGTATTTT. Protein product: CASSLVSNGLSTDTQYF.

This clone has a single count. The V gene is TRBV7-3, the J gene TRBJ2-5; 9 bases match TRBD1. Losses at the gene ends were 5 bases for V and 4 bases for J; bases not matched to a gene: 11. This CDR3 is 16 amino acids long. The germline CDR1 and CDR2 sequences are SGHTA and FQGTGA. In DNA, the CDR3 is TGTGCCAGCAGCCTGGACAGGGGACGCCAGGGAGAGACCCAGTACTTC. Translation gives CASSLDRGRQGETQYF.

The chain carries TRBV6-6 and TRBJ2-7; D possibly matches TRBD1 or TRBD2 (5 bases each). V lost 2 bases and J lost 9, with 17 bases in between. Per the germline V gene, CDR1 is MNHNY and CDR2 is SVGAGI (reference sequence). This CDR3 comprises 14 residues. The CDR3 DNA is TGTGCCAGCAGTTACCCAACCGGGACCCAGGGGCAGTACTTC. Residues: CASSYPTGTQGQYF.

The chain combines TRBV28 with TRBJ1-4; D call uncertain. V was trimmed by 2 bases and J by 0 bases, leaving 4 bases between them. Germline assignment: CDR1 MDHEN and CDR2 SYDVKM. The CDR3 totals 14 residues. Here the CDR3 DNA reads TGTGCCAGCAGTTTAATCCCAACTAATGAAAAACTGTTTTTT. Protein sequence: CASSLIPTNEKLFF.

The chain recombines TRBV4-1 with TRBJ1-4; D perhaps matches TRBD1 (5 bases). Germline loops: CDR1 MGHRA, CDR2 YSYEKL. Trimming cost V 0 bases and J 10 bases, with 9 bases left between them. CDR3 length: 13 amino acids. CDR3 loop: CASSQDRGLKLFF. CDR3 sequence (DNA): TGCGCCAGCAGCCAAGATAGGGGACTAAAACTGTTTTTT.

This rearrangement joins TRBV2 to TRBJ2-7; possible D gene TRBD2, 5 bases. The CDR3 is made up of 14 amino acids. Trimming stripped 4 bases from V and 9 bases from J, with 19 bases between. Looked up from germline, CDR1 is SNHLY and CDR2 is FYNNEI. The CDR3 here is CASSVTRTPAGQYF. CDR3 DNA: TGTGCCAGCAGTGTGACCCGAACCCCGGCGGGGCAGTACTTC.

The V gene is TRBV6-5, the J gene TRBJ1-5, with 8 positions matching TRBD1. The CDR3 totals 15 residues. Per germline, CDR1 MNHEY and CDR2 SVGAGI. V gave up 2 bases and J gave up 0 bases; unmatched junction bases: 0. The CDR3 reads CASSYDRGSNQPQHF. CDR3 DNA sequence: TGTGCCAGCAGTTACGACAGGGGTAGCAATCAGCCCCAGCATTTT.

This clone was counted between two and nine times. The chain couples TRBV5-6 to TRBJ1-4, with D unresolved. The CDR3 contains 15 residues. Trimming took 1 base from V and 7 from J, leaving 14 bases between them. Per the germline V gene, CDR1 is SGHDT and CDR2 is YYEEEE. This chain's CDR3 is CASSLRRITGEKLFF. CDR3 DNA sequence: TGTGCCAGCAGCTTGAGACGGATCACGGGTGAAAAACTGTTTTTT. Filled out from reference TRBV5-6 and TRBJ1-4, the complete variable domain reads DAGVTQSPTHLIKTRGQQVTLRCSPKSGHDTVSWYQQALGQGPQFIFQYYEEEERQRGNFPDRFSGHQFPNYSSELNVNALLLGDSALYLCASSLRRITGEKLFFGSGTQLSVL.

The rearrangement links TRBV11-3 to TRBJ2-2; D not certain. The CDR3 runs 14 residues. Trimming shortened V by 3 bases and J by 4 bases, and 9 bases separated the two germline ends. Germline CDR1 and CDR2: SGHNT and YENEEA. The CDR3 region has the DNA TGTGCCAGCAGCTTTGGCGAAACCACCGGGGAGCTGTTTTTT. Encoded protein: CASSFGETTGELFF.

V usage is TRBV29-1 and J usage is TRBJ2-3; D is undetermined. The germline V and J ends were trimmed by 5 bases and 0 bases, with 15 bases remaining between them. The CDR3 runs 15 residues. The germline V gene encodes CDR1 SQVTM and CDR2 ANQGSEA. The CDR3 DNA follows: TGCAGCGTTTTATACAAGGGCTCTAGCACAGATACGCAGTATTTT. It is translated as CSVLYKGSSTDTQYF.

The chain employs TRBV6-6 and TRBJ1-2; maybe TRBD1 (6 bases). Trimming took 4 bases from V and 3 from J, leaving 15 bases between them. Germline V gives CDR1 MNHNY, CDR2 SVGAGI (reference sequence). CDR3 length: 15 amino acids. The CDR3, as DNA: TGTGCCAGCAGTTTACCCCAGGACAGCGACTATGGCTACACCTTC. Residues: CASSLPQDSDYGYTF.

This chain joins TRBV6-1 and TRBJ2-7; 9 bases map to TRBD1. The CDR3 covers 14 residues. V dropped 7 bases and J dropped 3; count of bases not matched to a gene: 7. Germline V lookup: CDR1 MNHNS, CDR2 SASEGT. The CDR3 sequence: CASTGQGRIYEQYF. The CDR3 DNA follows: TGTGCCAGCACCGGACAGGGGCGCATCTACGAGCAGTACTTC.

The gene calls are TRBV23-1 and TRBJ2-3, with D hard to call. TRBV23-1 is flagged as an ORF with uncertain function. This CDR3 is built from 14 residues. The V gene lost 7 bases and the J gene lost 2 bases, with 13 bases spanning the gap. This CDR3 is CASTIGLYTDTQYF. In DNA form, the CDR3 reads TGCGCCAGCACTATAGGCCTATACACAGATACGCAGTATTTT.

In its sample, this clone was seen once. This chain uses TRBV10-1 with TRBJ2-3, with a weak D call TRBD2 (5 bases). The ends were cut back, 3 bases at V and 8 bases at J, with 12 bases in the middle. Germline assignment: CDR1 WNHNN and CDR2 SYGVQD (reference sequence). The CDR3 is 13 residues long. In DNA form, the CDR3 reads TGCGCCAGCAGTGATAGGAGCGGCCTTACGCAGTATTTT. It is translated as CASSDRSGLTQYF.

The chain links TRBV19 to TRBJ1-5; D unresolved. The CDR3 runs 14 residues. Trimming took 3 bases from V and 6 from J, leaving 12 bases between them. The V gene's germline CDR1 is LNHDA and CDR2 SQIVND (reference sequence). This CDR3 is CASSMGAAGQPQHF. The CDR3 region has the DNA TGTGCCAGTAGTATGGGCGCGGCTGGTCAGCCCCAGCATTTT.

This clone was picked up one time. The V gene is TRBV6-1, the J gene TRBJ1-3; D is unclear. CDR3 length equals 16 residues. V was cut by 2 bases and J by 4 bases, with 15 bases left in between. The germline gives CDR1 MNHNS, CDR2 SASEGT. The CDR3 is CASSESLTLLGNTIYF. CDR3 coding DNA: TGTGCCAGCAGTGAATCATTGACTTTATTGGGAAACACCATATATTTT.

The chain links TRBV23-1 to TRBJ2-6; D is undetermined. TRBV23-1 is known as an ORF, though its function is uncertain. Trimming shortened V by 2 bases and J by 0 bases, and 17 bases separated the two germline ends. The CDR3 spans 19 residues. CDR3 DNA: TGCGCCAGCAGTCAACGACACAGTCGGCTTGCCTCTGGGGCCAACGTCCTGACTTTC. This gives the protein CASSQRHSRLASGANVLTF.

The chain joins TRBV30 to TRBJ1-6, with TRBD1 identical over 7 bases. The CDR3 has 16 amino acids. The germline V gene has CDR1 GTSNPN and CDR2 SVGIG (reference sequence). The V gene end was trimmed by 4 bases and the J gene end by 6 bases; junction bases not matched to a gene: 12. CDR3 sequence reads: CAWNGAGGLLNSPLHF. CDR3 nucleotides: TGTGCCTGGAACGGAGCAGGGGGTCTTCTTAATTCACCCCTCCACTTT. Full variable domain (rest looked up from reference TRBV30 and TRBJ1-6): SQTIHQWPATLVQPVGSPLSLECTVEGTSNPNLYWYRQAAGRGLQLLFYSVGIGQISSEVPQNLSASRPQDRQFILSSKKLLLSDSGFYLCAWNGAGGLLNSPLHFGNGTRLTVT.

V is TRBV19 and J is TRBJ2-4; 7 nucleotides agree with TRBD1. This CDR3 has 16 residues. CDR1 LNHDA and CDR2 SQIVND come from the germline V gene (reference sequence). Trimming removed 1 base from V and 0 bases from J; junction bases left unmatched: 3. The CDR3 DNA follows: TGTGCCAGTAGTATAGCGGGACAGATAGCCAAAAACATTCAGTACTTC. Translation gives CASSIAGQIAKNIQYF.

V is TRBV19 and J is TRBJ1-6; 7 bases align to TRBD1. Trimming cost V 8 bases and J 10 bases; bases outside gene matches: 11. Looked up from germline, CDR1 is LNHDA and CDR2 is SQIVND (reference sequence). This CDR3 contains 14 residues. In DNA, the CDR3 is TGTGCCAGTGCCCGGCAGGGGGATTCGTCACCCCTCCACTTT. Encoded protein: CASARQGDSSPLHF.

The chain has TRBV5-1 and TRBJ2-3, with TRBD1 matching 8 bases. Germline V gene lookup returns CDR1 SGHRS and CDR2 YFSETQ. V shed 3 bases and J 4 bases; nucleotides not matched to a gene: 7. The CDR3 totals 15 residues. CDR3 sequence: CASSWGAGGSDTQYF. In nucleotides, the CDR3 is TGCGCCAGCAGCTGGGGGGCAGGGGGCTCAGATACGCAGTATTTT. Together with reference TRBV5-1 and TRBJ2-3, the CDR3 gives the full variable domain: KAGVTQTPRYLIKTRGQQVTLSCSPISGHRSVSWYQQTPGQGLQFLFEYFSETQRNKGNFPGRFSGRQFSNSRSEMNVSTLELGDSALYLCASSWGAGGSDTQYFGPGTRLTVL.

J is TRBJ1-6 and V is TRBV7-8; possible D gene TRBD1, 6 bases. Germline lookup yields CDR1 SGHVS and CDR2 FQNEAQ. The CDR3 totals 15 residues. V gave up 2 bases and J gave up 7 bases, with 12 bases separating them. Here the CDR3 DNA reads TGTGCCAGCAGCTTACTCGGGGGGCCCAATTCACCCCTCCACTTT. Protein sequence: CASSLLGGPNSPLHF.

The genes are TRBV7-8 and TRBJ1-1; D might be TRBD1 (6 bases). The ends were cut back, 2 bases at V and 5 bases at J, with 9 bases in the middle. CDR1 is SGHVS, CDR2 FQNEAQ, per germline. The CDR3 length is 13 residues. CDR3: CASSLYRETEAFF. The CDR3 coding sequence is TGTGCCAGCAGCTTATACAGGGAGACTGAAGCTTTCTTT. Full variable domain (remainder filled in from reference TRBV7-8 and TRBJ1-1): GAGVSQSPRYKVAKRGQDVALRCDPISGHVSLFWYQQALGQGPEFLTYFQNEAQLDKSGLPSDRFFAERPEGSVSTLKIQRTQQEDSAVYLCASSLYRETEAFFGQGTRLTVV.

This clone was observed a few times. The CDR3 protein is CAWTPSQEARTQPQHF. CDR3 bases: TGTGCCTGGACTCCCTCCCAGGAAGCCCGGACTCAGCCCCAGCATTTT. V and J are TRBV30 and TRBJ1-5; no definite D call. CDR3 size: 16 residues. Germline V gives CDR1 GTSNPN, CDR2 SVGIG (reference sequence). Trimming shortened V by 4 bases and J by 6 bases, and 22 bases separated the two germline ends.